This TCR beta chain derives from a study of blood T cell repertoires in COVID-19. In the original workflow: Reference gene primer amplification yielded estimated nucleated cell counts. Sequenced by immunoSEQ multiplex PCR; TCRdb stores in-frame clones only, minus some. V, J and clone size reflect that table, while D and trimming were determined from the DNA. The sample contains around 220,000 clones, roughly 90% of which appear only once. Enrolled through a virtual design, the participants were between about 18 and 89 years of age and came from some 25 US areas. Each participant's cohort was designated according to participant-reported clinical history. The CDR3 is made up of 14 amino acids. Per the germline V gene, CDR1 is LGHDT and CDR2 is YNNKEL (reference sequence). The V end lost 3 bases, the J end lost 6 bases, and 11 bases lay between the germline ends.

This clonotype was obtained from a woman in her 30s with acute COVID-19. J is TRBJ2-2 and V is TRBV3-1 (or the pseudogene TRBV3-2), with D possibly TRBD1 on 6 matching bases. Material: PBMCs or T cells enriched from blood (not recorded which). CDR3 sequence (DNA): TGTGCCAGCAGCCAGCGGACAGTTCCCGGGGAGCTGTTTTTT. It yields the protein CASSQRTVPGELFF.